This TCR beta chain was sequenced for a study of blood T cell repertoires in COVID-19. Across the study: Samples came from the United States, Italy and Spain, spanning acute and convalescent COVID-19. PBMCs, B-cell-depleted T cells, or T cells were the source of the cDNA or gDNA that made up the material.

Per the original data handling: It was from reference gene primer amplification that nucleated cell counts were estimated. Assay used: immunoSEQ multiplex PCR; TCRdb lists only in-frame clones, some missing. That table furnishes V, J and clone size, whereas the DNA furnished D and trimming. The sample includes approximately 210,000 clones, approximately 82% of them seen just once. The V gene lost 3 bases and the J gene lost 7 bases, with 10 bases spanning the gap. The CDR3 loop spans 14 amino acids. Germline CDR1 reads LNHDA; CDR2 reads SQIVND (reference sequence). This receptor was obtained from a woman between 35 and 50 years old with acute or convalescent COVID-19. What was sequenced was peripheral blood. This sequence joins TRBV19 and TRBJ1-6, with TRBD1 as a possible D gene (5 bases). Here the CDR3 DNA reads TGTGCCAGTAGTATTGGGACTCAAAATTCACCCCTCCACTTT. Its translation: CASSIGTQNSPLHF. Complete variable domain (other parts from reference TRBV19 and TRBJ1-6): DGGITQSPKYLFRKEGQNVTLSCEQNLNHDAMYWYRQDPGQGLRLIYYSQIVNDFQKGDIAEGYSVSREKKESFPLTVTSAQKNPTAFYLCASSIGTQNSPLHFGNGTRLTVT.